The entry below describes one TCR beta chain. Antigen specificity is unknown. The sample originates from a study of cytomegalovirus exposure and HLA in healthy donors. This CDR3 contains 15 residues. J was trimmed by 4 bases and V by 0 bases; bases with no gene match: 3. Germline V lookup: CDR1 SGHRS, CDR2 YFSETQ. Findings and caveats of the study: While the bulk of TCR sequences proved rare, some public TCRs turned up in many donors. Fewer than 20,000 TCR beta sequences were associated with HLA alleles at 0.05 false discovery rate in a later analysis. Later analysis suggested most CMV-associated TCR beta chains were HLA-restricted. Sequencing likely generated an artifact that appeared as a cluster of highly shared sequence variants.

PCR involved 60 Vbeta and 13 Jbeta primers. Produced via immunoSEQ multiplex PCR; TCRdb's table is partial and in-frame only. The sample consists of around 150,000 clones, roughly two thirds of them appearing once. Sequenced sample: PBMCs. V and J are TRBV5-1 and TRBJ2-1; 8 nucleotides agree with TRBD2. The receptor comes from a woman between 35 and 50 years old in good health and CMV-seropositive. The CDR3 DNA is TGCGCCAGCAGCTTGGAGGCTAGCGGGTACAATGAGCAGTTCTTC. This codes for CASSLEASGYNEQFF. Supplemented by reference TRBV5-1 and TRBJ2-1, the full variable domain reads KAGVTQTPRYLIKTRGQQVTLSCSPISGHRSVSWYQQTPGQGLQFLFEYFSETQRNKGNFPGRFSGRQFSNSRSEMNVSTLELGDSALYLCASSLEASGYNEQFFGPGTRLTVL.